The 14 T cell receptor beta chains below were found in one sample sequenced in a study of cytomegalovirus exposure and HLA in healthy donors. PCR amplification relied on 60 Vbeta primers (plus 13 Jbeta primers). Profiling relied on immunoSEQ multiplex PCR, and the TCRdb table lists in-frame clones only, not all of them. The data contain 100,000 to 150,000 clones, 80% to 90% of them seen just once; the ten biggest clones take up about 1.1%. Sequenced sample: PBMCs. Source of these receptors: a woman aged 25 to 39 in good health and CMV-seronegative.

The chain employs TRBV9 and TRBJ2-5; 7 nucleotides line up with TRBD1. Matching the DNA end better, TRBJ2-7 makes the J call doubtful. The CDR3 consists of 15 residues. CDR1 and CDR2 (germline): SGDLS, YYNGEE. CDR3 region: CASSSRQGPIYEQYF. The DNA of the CDR3 is TGTGCCAGCAGCTCCCGACAGGGTCCTATTTACGAGCAGTACTTC.

This clone was counted between two and nine times. The gene calls are TRBV27 and TRBJ2-3; 7 bases agree with TRBD1. V dropped 5 bases and J dropped 4; count of bases not matched to a gene: 6. This CDR3 has 14 amino acids. Germline assignment: CDR1 MNHEY and CDR2 SMNVEV (reference sequence). The CDR3 protein is CASSTWGQSDTQYF. The CDR3 nucleotides read TGTGCCAGCAGTACCTGGGGACAGTCAGATACGCAGTATTTT.

This chain connects TRBV30 to TRBJ1-5, with D possibly TRBD1 on 6 matching bases. The germline CDR1 and CDR2 sequences are GTSNPN and SVGIG (reference sequence). V was clipped by 3 bases and J by 7 bases, with 13 bases between them. This CDR3 has 13 residues. The CDR3 is CAWSPGGGQPQHF. The CDR3, as DNA: TGTGCCTGGAGCCCGGGGGGGGGCCAGCCCCAGCATTTT. The full variable domain, its missing parts supplied by reference TRBV30 and TRBJ1-5, is SQTIHQWPATLVQPVGSPLSLECTVEGTSNPNLYWYRQAAGRGLQLLFYSVGIGQISSEVPQNLSASRPQDRQFILSSKKLLLSDSGFYLCAWSPGGGQPQHFGDGTRLSIL.

CDR3 residues: CAISVGQQETQYF. DNA of the CDR3: TGTGCCATCAGTGTTGGGCAGCAAGAGACCCAGTACTTC. The J gene is TRBJ2-5, the V gene TRBV10-3; D not resolved. V was clipped by 4 bases and J by 2 bases, with 8 bases between them. This CDR3 is 13 amino acids long. CDR1 and CDR2 (germline): ENHRY, SYGVKD.

This chain connects TRBV11-2 to TRBJ2-7, with TRBD2 matching over 8 bases. CDR1 and CDR2 (germline): SGHAT, FQNNGV. The CDR3 has 11 residues. J gave up 3 bases and V 8 bases, and 0 bases lay outside the gene matches. The CDR3 nucleotides are TGTGCCAGCGGGACTAGCTACGAGCAGTACTTC. Protein product: CASGTSYEQYF.

As regards this clone: A read error may account for a junction end that differs from germline. This chain connects TRBV7-7 to TRBJ2-5; weak D call: TRBD2 (5 bases). The CDR3 sequence is 12 residues long. Germline CDR1 is SSHAT and CDR2 is FNYEAQ (reference sequence). The CDR3 nucleotides read TGTGCTAGCAGCCTAGGGAGAGAGACCCAGTACTTC. It translates to CASSLGRETQYF.

The genes are TRBV7-3 and TRBJ1-1; no reliable D call. The CDR3 runs 16 residues. Germline V gives CDR1 SGHTA, CDR2 FQGTGA. V was cut by 1 base and J by 0 bases, with 12 bases left in between. The CDR3 spells CASSLSAGRLNTEAFF. CDR3 in DNA: TGTGCCAGCAGCTTAAGTGCAGGCCGATTGAACACTGAAGCTTTCTTT.

CDR3: CASSIGGLAGDRSEKAGELFF. DNA of the CDR3: TGTGCCAGTAGTATAGGGGGACTAGCGGGGGATAGAAGCGAGAAGGCCGGGGAGCTGTTTTTT. The J gene is TRBJ2-2, the V gene TRBV19; 14 positions match TRBD2. Germline V CDR1 and CDR2: LNHDA, SQIVND (reference sequence). CDR3 length: 21 residues. The J segment lost 6 bases and the V segment lost 1 base, leaving 16 bases of the junction unmatched. The full variable domain, its missing parts supplied by reference TRBV19 and TRBJ2-2, is DGGITQSPKYLFRKEGQNVTLSCEQNLNHDAMYWYRQDPGQGLRLIYYSQIVNDFQKGDIAEGYSVSREKKESFPLTVTSAQKNPTAFYLCASSIGGLAGDRSEKAGELFFGEGSRLTVL.

Turning to this clone: The junction differs from germline at one of its ends, possibly a read error. V and J are TRBV7-7 and TRBJ2-1, with 8 bases matching TRBD2. Germline CDR1 SSHAT, CDR2 FNYEAQ (reference sequence). The CDR3 covers 14 residues. The CDR3 nucleotides are TGTGCTAGCAGCGTGGGGACTAGTCGCAATGAGCAGTTCTTC. Residues: CASSVGTSRNEQFF.

The V and J genes are TRBV2 and TRBJ1-5, with 8 nucleotides matching TRBD1. J was trimmed by 6 bases and V by 4 bases; bases with no gene match: 2. This CDR3 is built from 13 residues. Germline assignment: CDR1 SNHLY and CDR2 FYNNEI. DNA of the CDR3: TGTGCCAGCAGTGGTACAGGGGGTCAGCCCCAGCATTTT. Translating it yields CASSGTGGQPQHF. Using reference TRBV2 and TRBJ1-5 for the parts outside the CDR3, the full variable domain is EPEVTQTPSHQVTQMGQEVILRCVPISNHLYFYWYRQILGQKVEFLVSFYNNEISEKSEIFDDQFSVERPDGSNFTLKIRSTKLEDSAMYFCASSGTGGQPQHFGDGTRLSIL.

This chain uses TRBV6-4 with TRBJ2-3, with 9 bases lining up with TRBD2. The V and J ends lost 0 bases and 3 bases, in that order; junction bases with no gene match: 7. Germline V CDR1 and CDR2: MRHNA, SNTAGT. This CDR3 comprises 17 residues. The CDR3 nucleotides read TGTGCCAGCAGTGACTCAATCGCGGGAGGGGTGACAGATACGCAGTATTTT. It specifies CASSDSIAGGVTDTQYF.

This chain joins TRBV25-1 and TRBJ2-5; 7 bases are a match to TRBD2. With V trimmed by 3 bases and J by 2 bases, 6 bases remained unmatched. The germline gives CDR1 MGHDK, CDR2 SYGVNS. The CDR3 consists of 15 residues. CDR3: CASSDGSGVQETQYF. Written as DNA, the CDR3 is TGTGCCAGCAGTGATGGAAGCGGGGTGCAAGAGACCCAGTACTTC.

The chain carries TRBV6-5 and TRBJ1-6; D might be TRBD1 (6 bases). CDR3 length: 14 residues. Looked up from germline, CDR1 is MNHEY and CDR2 is SVGAGI. With 8 bases removed from V and 10 bases from J, the gap between germline ends came to 18 bases. The CDR3: CASAQGRLSSPLHF. CDR3 DNA sequence: TGTGCCAGCGCACAGGGCCGACTGAGCTCACCCCTCCACTTT.

In DNA, the CDR3 is TGTGCCACCCGGGTCCATGGGAATCAGCCCCAGCATTTT. Its translation: CATRVHGNQPQHF. This rearrangement joins TRBV19 to TRBJ1-5; D is uncertain. Trimming removed 10 bases from V and 4 bases from J, with 14 bases in between. The CDR3 contains 13 residues. Per the germline V gene, CDR1 is LNHDA and CDR2 is SQIVND (reference sequence). Drawing the rest from reference TRBV19 and TRBJ1-5, the complete variable domain is DGGITQSPKYLFRKEGQNVTLSCEQNLNHDAMYWYRQDPGQGLRLIYYSQIVNDFQKGDIAEGYSVSREKKESFPLTVTSAQKNPTAFYLCATRVHGNQPQHFGDGTRLSIL.